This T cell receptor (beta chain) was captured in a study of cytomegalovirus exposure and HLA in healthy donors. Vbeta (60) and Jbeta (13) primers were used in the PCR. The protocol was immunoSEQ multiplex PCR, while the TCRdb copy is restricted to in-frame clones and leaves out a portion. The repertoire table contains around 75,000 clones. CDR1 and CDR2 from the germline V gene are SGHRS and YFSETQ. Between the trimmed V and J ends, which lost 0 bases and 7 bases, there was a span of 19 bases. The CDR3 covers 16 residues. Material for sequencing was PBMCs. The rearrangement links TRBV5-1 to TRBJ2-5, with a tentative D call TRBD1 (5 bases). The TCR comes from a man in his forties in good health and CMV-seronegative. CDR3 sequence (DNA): TGCGCCAGCAGCTTGGAGGTCGACGTGGGGCTTGGGACCCAGTACTTC. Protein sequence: CASSLEVDVGLGTQYF.